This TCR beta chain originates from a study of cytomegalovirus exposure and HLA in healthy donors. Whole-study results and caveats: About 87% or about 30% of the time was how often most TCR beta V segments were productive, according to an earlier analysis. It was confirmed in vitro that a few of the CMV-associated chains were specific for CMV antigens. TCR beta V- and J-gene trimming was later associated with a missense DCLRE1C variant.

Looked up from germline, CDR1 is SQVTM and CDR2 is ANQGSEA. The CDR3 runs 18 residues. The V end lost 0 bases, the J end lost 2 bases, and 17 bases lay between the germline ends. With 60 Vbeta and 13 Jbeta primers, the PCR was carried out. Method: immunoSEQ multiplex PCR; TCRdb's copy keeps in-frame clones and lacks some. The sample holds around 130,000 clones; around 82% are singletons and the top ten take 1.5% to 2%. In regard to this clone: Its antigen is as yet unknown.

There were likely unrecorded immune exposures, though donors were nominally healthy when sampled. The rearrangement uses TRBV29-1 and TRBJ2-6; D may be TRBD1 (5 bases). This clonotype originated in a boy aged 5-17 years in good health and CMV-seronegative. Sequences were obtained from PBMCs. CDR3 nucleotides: TGCAGCGTTGAAGATCTTCGAGCAGGGATGACTGGGGCCAACGTCCTGACTTTC. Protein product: CSVEDLRAGMTGANVLTF.